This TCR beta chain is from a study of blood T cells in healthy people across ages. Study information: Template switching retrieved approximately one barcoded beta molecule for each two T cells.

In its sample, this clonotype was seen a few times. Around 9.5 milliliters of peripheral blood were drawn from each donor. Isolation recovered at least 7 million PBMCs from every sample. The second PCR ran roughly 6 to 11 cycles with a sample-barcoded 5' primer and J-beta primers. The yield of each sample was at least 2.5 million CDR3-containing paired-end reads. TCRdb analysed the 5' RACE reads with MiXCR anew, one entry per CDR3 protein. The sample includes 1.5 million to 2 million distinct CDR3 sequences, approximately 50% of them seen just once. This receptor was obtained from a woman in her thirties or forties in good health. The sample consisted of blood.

CDR3 sequence (DNA): TGTGCCAGCAGCCAAGCGACAGGTGGGACTAACTATGGCTACACCTTC. This sequence encodes CASSQATGGTNYGYTF. This rearrangement joins TRBV4-2 to TRBJ1-2; TRBD1 might be the D (6 bases). The CDR3 consists of 16 residues. V lost 1 base and J 0 bases, leaving 12 bases between the germline ends. CDR1 and CDR2 from the germline V gene are LGHNA and YNFKEQ.